The 22 T cell receptor beta chains presented below share a single source sample, sequenced in a study of CD8 T cells in ankylosing spondylitis. These receptors' antigens are unknown. Study results and caveats: What appeared characteristic of ankylosing spondylitis blood was a TCR beta motif of several highly homologous variants.

TCRdb ran MiXCR on the 5' RACE reads and lists one entry per CDR3 protein. The data contain just under 550,000 distinct CDR3 sequences, roughly 12% of them singletons. Sequencing input: blood, either unsorted or a sorted T cell fraction (not recorded which). All receptors come from a male donor with ankylosing spondylitis.

This clonotype was detected a few times. This chain joins TRBV12-3 or TRBV12-4 and TRBJ2-1, with 11 bases identical to TRBD2. Losses at the gene ends were 2 bases for V and 5 bases for J; bases not matched to a gene: 8. The CDR3 has 17 residues. DNA for the CDR3: TGTGCCAGCAGTTTACGTAGCGGGAGGGCATTGGACAATGAGCAGTTCTTC. Protein: CASSLRSGRALDNEQFF.

This clonotype came up a few times. The chain links TRBV18 to TRBJ1-2, with D tentatively TRBD1 (6 bases). The CDR3 runs to 15 residues. Per the germline V gene, CDR1 is KGHSH and CDR2 is LQKENI. The V end was cut by 3 bases, the J end by 7 bases, with 18 bases between. CDR3 amino acids: CASSPITGLVAGYTF. CDR3 bases: TGTGCCAGCTCACCGATCACAGGGCTGGTGGCTGGCTACACCTTC.

This clonotype was seen only a few times. This rearrangement joins TRBV20-1 to TRBJ2-3; D is possibly TRBD1 (6 bases). Looked up from germline, CDR1 is DFQATT and CDR2 is SNEGSKA (reference sequence). This CDR3 is built from 14 residues. Deletions cut 6 bases from V and 1 base from J, with 14 bases between. CDR3 bases: TGCAGTGCGAACAGGGTTATGGGCACAGATACGCAGTATTTT. Amino acid sequence: CSANRVMGTDTQYF.

The chain has TRBV2 and TRBJ1-1; D might be TRBD1 (5 bases). Trimming removed 4 bases at V and 4 bases at J, with 13 bases between. This CDR3 comprises 14 residues. Per germline, CDR1 SNHLY and CDR2 FYNNEI. This CDR3 reads CASSAGGVGTEAFF. CDR3 coding DNA: TGTGCCAGCAGTGCCGGGGGGGTAGGCACTGAAGCTTTCTTT.

This clonotype showed up many times. The junction shows a germline mismatch at one end, possibly a read error. The chain recombines TRBV5-1 with TRBJ1-2, with 9 bases fitting TRBD1. Germline values: CDR1 SGHRS, CDR2 YFSETQ. The CDR3 runs 14 residues. CDR3 nucleotide sequence: TGTGCCAGCAGCGGAGGGACAGGGAACTATGGCTACACCTTC. Protein: CASSGGTGNYGYTF.

The chain combines TRBV12-3 or TRBV12-4 with TRBJ2-3, with TRBD2 identical over 7 bases. The CDR3 extends over 14 amino acids. V was pared by 5 bases and J by 14 bases, with 16 bases of the junction left unmatched. The CDR3 sequence is CASSPTSVHIWGYF. CDR3 in DNA: TGTGCCAGCAGTCCAACTAGCGTTCACATCTGGGGGTATTTT.

This chain uses TRBV29-1 with TRBJ2-1, with TRBD2 matching 10 bases. J lost 6 bases, V lost 6 bases, and 11 bases had no gene match. This CDR3 comprises 15 residues. CDR1 is SQVTM and CDR2 is ANQGSEA in the germline V gene. The CDR3 coding sequence is TGCAGCGTACGGACTAGCGGAGAAGGGTTCAATGAGCAGTTCTTC. It translates to CSVRTSGEGFNEQFF.

This clonotype showed up many times. The chain combines TRBV24-1 with TRBJ1-1; D not certain. V lost 7 bases and J lost 7, with 9 bases in between. The CDR3 has 11 residues. The germline V gene has CDR1 KGHDR and CDR2 SFDVKD. The CDR3 is CATSRNDEAFF. The CDR3 coding sequence is TGTGCCACCAGCAGAAACGATGAAGCTTTCTTT.

This clonotype has ten or more counts. The chain carries TRBV27 and TRBJ2-3; 8 bases are a match to TRBD2. Germline V gene sequence: CDR1 MNHEY, CDR2 SMNVEV (reference sequence). This CDR3 is 17 amino acids long. V was pared by 4 bases and J by 4 bases, with 13 bases of the junction left unmatched. CDR3 sequence (DNA): TGTGCCAGCAGTTGGCTGGGCAGCGGGAGTCGCTCAGATACGCAGTATTTT. Encoded protein: CASSWLGSGSRSDTQYF.

There are a few counts of this clonotype. The J gene is TRBJ2-3, the V gene TRBV2; D unclear. Per germline, CDR1 SNHLY and CDR2 FYNNEI. Trimming shortened V by 4 bases and J by 1 base, and 9 bases separated the two germline ends. CDR3 size: 14 residues. The CDR3 bases are TGTGCCAGCAGTGTTTCTTTTCGCACAGATACGCAGTATTTT. It is translated as CASSVSFRTDTQYF. Filled out from reference TRBV2 and TRBJ2-3, the complete variable domain reads EPEVTQTPSHQVTQMGQEVILRCVPISNHLYFYWYRQILGQKVEFLVSFYNNEISEKSEIFDDQFSVERPDGSNFTLKIRSTKLEDSAMYFCASSVSFRTDTQYFGPGTRLTVL.

A few counts support this clonotype. V gene TRBV27 combines with J gene TRBJ1-2, with 8 bases matching TRBD1. Losses at the gene ends were 4 bases for V and 4 bases for J; bases not matched to a gene: 8. The V gene's germline CDR1 is MNHEY and CDR2 SMNVEV (reference sequence). CDR3 length: 15 amino acids. CDR3 nucleotides: TGTGCCAGCAGTTCTTGGACAGGGCTAGCCTATGGCTACACCTTC. Translating gives CASSSWTGLAYGYTF.

The table lists this clonotype with many counts. The J gene is TRBJ2-7, the V gene TRBV13; perhaps TRBD2 as D (6 bases). Trimming left V 4 bases short and J 0 bases short, with 13 bases between. The CDR3 consists of 15 residues. Germline CDR1 PRHDT, CDR2 FYEKMQ (reference sequence). The CDR3 DNA reads as TGTGCCAGCAGCTGGAGGGGTCTGGCCTCCTACGAGCAGTACTTC. Its translation is CASSWRGLASYEQYF.

The rearrangement uses TRBV3-1 and TRBJ2-1; possibly TRBD2 for D (6 bases). CDR1 is LGHDT, CDR2 YNNKEL, per germline (reference sequence). The CDR3 runs 16 residues. With 6 bases removed from V and 5 bases from J, the gap between germline ends came to 20 bases. CDR3 in amino acids: CASRKVGGISDNEQFF. DNA of the CDR3: TGTGCCAGCAGAAAAGTCGGGGGAATTAGCGACAATGAGCAGTTCTTC.

V is TRBV5-1 and J is TRBJ2-1; D ambiguous. Germline V gene lookup returns CDR1 SGHRS and CDR2 YFSETQ. Trimming stripped 3 bases from V and 0 bases from J, with 13 bases between. This CDR3 contains 16 residues. CDR3 bases: TGCGCCAGCAGCTCCAGCCTAAGAAGCTCCTACAATGAGCAGTTCTTC. Translation gives CASSSSLRSSYNEQFF. Using reference TRBV5-1 and TRBJ2-1 for the parts outside the CDR3, the full variable domain is KAGVTQTPRYLIKTRGQQVTLSCSPISGHRSVSWYQQTPGQGLQFLFEYFSETQRNKGNFPGRFSGRQFSNSRSEMNVSTLELGDSALYLCASSSSLRSSYNEQFFGPGTRLTVL.

The J gene is TRBJ2-3, the V gene TRBV7-2, with D maybe TRBD2 (5 bases). The CDR3 length is 14 residues. Germline lookup yields CDR1 SGHTA and CDR2 FQGNSA. The V gene lost 5 bases and the J gene lost 2 bases, with 11 bases spanning the gap. The CDR3 region has the DNA TGTGCCAGCAGCCGCCCAGGACTCACAGATACGCAGTATTTT. This sequence encodes CASSRPGLTDTQYF.

The chain employs TRBV3-1 and TRBJ2-7; D is unresolved. The CDR3 covers 17 residues. V lost 1 base, J lost 7 bases, and 23 bases lay in between. Germline values: CDR1 LGHDT, CDR2 YNNKEL (reference sequence). CDR3: CASSQAANLRGNDEQYF. CDR3 bases: TGTGCCAGCAGCCAAGCCGCAAATCTCCGAGGCAACGATGAGCAGTACTTC.

This clonotype was seen at least ten times. The V gene is TRBV5-5, the J gene TRBJ2-3, with a possible D match to TRBD2 (5 bases). The CDR3 spans 13 residues. Germline V gene sequence: CDR1 SGHKS, CDR2 YYEKEE (reference sequence). Trimming left V 6 bases short and J 2 bases short, with 10 bases between. The CDR3 DNA is TGTGCCAGCAACCTAGCCTTCACAGATACGCAGTATTTT. As protein: CASNLAFTDTQYF.

This clonotype was found a few times. This rearrangement joins TRBV7-9 to TRBJ2-1; 7 bases fit TRBD2. J was trimmed by 4 bases and V by 3 bases; bases with no gene match: 6. The CDR3 extends over 15 amino acids. Germline loops: CDR1 SEHNR, CDR2 FQNEAQ (reference sequence). The CDR3 coding sequence is TGTGCCAGCAGCTTGGTAACTAGCGAGTACAATGAGCAGTTCTTC. This translates into CASSLVTSEYNEQFF. Variable domain in full (rest from reference TRBV7-9 and TRBJ2-1): DTGVSQNPRHKITKRGQNVTFRCDPISEHNRLYWYRQTLGQGPEFLTYFQNEAQLEKSRLLSDRFSAERPKGSFSTLEIQRTEQGDSAMYLCASSLVTSEYNEQFFGPGTRLTVL.

This clonotype was recorded a few times. The CDR3 DNA reads TGTGCCAGCAGCTTAGGCAGGTTTGGTGGCTACACCTTC. It specifies CASSLGRFGGYTF. This sequence joins TRBV11-2 and TRBJ1-2, with D unresolved. CDR1 is SGHAT and CDR2 is FQNNGV in the germline V gene. Trimming removed 1 base from V and 7 bases from J, with 10 bases in between. The CDR3 has 13 residues.

This clonotype was counted between two and nine times. The V call is TRBV4-2, the J call TRBJ2-3; D not resolved. This CDR3 is 14 amino acids long. Trimming removed 4 bases at V and 3 bases at J, with 11 bases between. Germline-derived CDR1 and CDR2 are LGHNA and YNFKEQ. The CDR3 region is CASSPGPETDTQYF. In DNA form, the CDR3 reads TGTGCCAGCAGCCCCGGGCCGGAGACAGATACGCAGTATTTT.

This clonotype was seen at least ten times. V and J are TRBV3-1 and TRBJ1-4; D unresolved. The ends were cut back, 1 base at V and 6 bases at J, with 3 bases in the middle. There are 12 residues in the CDR3. Germline CDR1 and CDR2: LGHDT and YNNKEL (reference sequence). Here the CDR3 reads CASSQADEKLFF. In nucleotides, the CDR3 is TGTGCCAGCAGCCAAGCTGATGAAAAACTGTTTTTT. The full variable domain, in which reference TRBV3-1 and TRBJ1-4 provide the parts outside the CDR3, is DTAVSQTPKYLVTQMGNDKSIKCEQNLGHDTMYWYKQDSKKFLKIMFSYNNKELIINETVPNRFSPKSPDKAHLNLHINSLELGDSAVYFCASSQADEKLFFGSGTQLSVL.

V usage is TRBV3-1 and J usage is TRBJ2-5; no clear D gene. Trimming left V 1 base short and J 3 bases short, with 12 bases between. The CDR3 has 15 amino acids. Looked up from germline, CDR1 is LGHDT and CDR2 is YNNKEL (reference sequence). Here the CDR3 DNA reads TGTGCCAGCAGCCAAGTGGGAAGGGCCAAAGAGACCCAGTACTTC. Translating it yields CASSQVGRAKETQYF.